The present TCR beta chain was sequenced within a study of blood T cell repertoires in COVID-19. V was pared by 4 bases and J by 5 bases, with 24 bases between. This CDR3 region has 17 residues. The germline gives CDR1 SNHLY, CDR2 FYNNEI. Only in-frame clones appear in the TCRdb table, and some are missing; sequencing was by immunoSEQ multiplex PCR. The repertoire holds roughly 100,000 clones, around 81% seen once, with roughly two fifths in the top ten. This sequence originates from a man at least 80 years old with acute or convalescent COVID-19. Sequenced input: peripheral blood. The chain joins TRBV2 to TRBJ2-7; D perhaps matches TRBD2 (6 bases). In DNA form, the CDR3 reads TGTGCCAGCAGTGGACCCGGGACTTACAACCTTGGCGACGAGCAGTACTTC. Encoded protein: CASSGPGTYNLGDEQYF.